A single sample gave rise to the 7 T cell receptor beta chains below, sequenced in a study of radiotherapy plus CTLA-4 blockade in lung cancer. Generated by immunoSEQ multiplex PCR, the TCRdb table keeps only in-frame clones and is missing some. The sample consists of approximately 100,000 clones, about 85% of them appearing once. The source was peripheral blood, collected from a patient treated with radiotherapy plus ipilimumab. These receptors were obtained from a human donor with non-small cell lung cancer that progressed on radiotherapy plus ipilimumab. Some clones in this sample may be carry-over from other donors' samples.

The CDR3 DNA reads as TGTGCCAGCAGCCCACAGACCTCTAACACTGAAGCTTTCTTT. The encoded protein is CASSPQTSNTEAFF. The rearrangement links TRBV7-3 to TRBJ1-1, with D uncertain. The CDR3 runs to 14 residues. CDR1 and CDR2 from the germline V gene are SGHTA and FQGTGA. With 5 bases removed from V and 2 bases from J, the gap between germline ends came to 12 bases. The full variable domain, completed using reference TRBV7-3 and TRBJ1-1, is GAGVSQTPSNKVTEKGKYVELRCDPISGHTALYWYRQSLGQGPEFLIYFQGTGAADDSGLPNDRFFAVRPEGSVSTLKIQRTERGDSAVYLCASSPQTSNTEAFFGQGTRLTVV.

The chain joins TRBV28 to TRBJ1-3; no reliable D call. V was clipped by 5 bases and J by 4 bases, with 12 bases between them. Germline loops: CDR1 MDHEN, CDR2 SYDVKM. The CDR3 extends over 14 amino acids. CDR3 in DNA: TGTGCCAGCAGTCCAGAGGGTAGCGGAAACACCATATATTTT. Its translation is CASSPEGSGNTIYF.

This chain connects TRBV11-2 to TRBJ2-2; 8 bases fit TRBD1. V shed 5 bases, J shed 8 bases, and the junction held 4 bases outside the gene matches. There are 13 residues in the CDR3. Germline V lookup: CDR1 SGHAT, CDR2 FQNNGV. CDR3 loop: CASSPDRGGELFF. In DNA form, the CDR3 reads TGTGCCAGCAGCCCCGACAGGGGTGGGGAGCTGTTTTTT.

The genes are TRBV7-2 and TRBJ2-1; 8 bases are shared with TRBD1. V was clipped by 5 bases and J by 5 bases; unmatched bases: 5. This CDR3 spans 14 amino acids. CDR1 and CDR2 from the germline V gene are SGHTA and FQGNSA. Written as DNA, the CDR3 is TGTGCCAGCAGCACGCGGACAGGGAACAATGAGCAGTTCTTC. Translation gives CASSTRTGNNEQFF.

The chain joins TRBV28 to TRBJ1-2; 10 bases fit TRBD1. CDR1 and CDR2 from the germline V gene are MDHEN and SYDVKM. Trimming at V came to 2 bases and at J to 4 bases, leaving 4 bases not matched to a gene. This CDR3 region has 15 residues. The CDR3: CASSLTGTGVYGYTF. CDR3 nucleotides: TGTGCCAGCAGTTTAACCGGGACAGGGGTCTATGGCTACACCTTC.

The chain joins TRBV11-2 to TRBJ1-1; D perhaps matches TRBD1 (6 bases). Germline CDR1 SGHAT, CDR2 FQNNGV. Deletions cut 3 bases from V and 10 bases from J, with 15 bases between. The CDR3 covers 13 residues. CDR3 sequence reads: CASSFTEGDTAFF. The CDR3 DNA sequence: TGTGCCAGCAGCTTTACGGAAGGGGACACAGCTTTCTTT.

This clone was seen a single time. The chain has TRBV2 and TRBJ1-1; TRBD1 might be the D (6 bases). V shed 4 bases and J shed 5 bases, with 14 bases lying between them. Germline V gene data show CDR1 as SNHLY and CDR2 as FYNNEI. The CDR3 extends over 14 amino acids. The CDR3 spells CASSGQGSETEAFF. In DNA, the CDR3 is TGTGCCAGCAGTGGGCAGGGGAGTGAAACTGAAGCTTTCTTT.